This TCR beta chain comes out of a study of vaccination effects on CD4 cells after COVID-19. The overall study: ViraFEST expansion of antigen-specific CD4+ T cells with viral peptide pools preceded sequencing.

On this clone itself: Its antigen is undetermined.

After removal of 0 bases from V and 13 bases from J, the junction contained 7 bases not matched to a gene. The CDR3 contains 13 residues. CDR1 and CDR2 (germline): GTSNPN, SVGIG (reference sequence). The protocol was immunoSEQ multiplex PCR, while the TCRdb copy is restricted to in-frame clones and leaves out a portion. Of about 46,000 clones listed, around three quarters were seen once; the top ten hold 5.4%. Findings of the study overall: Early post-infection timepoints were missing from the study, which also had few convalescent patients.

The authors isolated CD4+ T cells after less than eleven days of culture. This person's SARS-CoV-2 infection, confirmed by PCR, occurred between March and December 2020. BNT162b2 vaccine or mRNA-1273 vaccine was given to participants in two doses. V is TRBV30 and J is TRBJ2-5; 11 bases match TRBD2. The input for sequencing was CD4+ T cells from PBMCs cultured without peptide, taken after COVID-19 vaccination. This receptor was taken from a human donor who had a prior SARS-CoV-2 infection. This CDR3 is CAWSVVLAGGLYF. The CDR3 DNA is TGTGCCTGGAGTGTGGTGCTAGCGGGGGGATTGTACTTC.